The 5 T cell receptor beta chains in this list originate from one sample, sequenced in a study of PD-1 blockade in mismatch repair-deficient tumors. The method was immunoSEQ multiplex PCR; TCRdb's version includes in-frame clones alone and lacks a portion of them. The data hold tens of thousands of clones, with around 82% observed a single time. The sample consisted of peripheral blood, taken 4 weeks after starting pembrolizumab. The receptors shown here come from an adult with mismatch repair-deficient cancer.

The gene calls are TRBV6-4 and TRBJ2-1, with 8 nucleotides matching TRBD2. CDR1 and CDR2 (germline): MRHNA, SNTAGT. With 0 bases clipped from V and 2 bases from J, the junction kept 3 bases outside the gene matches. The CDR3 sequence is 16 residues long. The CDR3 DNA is TGTGCCAGCAGTGACTCTATAGCGGGACCCTACAATGAGCAGTTCTTC. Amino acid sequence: CASSDSIAGPYNEQFF.

The CDR3 DNA follows: TGTGCCAGCAGGGGCCAGCCCGCAACAGGACGCCGTGGGTCGAGGGGAAACACCATATATTTT. It encodes CASRGQPATGRRGSRGNTIYF. The chain recombines TRBV2 with TRBJ1-3; a possible D gene is TRBD1 (5 bases). Trimming took 6 bases from V and 4 from J, leaving 34 bases between them. CDR3 length: 21 amino acids. Germline assignment: CDR1 SNHLY and CDR2 FYNNEI.

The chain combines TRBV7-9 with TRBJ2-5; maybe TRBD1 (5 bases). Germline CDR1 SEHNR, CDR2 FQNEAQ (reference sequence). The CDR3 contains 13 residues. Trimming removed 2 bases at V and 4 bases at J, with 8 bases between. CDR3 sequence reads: CASSLLQGETQYF. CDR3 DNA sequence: TGTGCCAGCAGCTTACTCCAGGGAGAGACCCAGTACTTC.

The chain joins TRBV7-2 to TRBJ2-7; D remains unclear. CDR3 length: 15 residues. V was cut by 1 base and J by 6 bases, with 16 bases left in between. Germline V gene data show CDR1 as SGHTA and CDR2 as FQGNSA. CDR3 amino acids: CASSLDPREALEQYF. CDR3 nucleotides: TGTGCCAGCAGCTTAGATCCCCGAGAAGCGCTCGAGCAGTACTTC.

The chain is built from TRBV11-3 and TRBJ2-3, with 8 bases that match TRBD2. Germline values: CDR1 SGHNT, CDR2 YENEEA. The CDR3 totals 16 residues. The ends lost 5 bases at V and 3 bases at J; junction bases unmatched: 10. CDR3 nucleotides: TGTGCCAGCAGCCCTCTGGCGGGAGGAGGAACAGATACGCAGTATTTT. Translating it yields CASSPLAGGGTDTQYF. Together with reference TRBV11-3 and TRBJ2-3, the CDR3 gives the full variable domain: EAGVVQSPRYKIIEKKQPVAFWCNPISGHNTLYWYLQNLGQGPELLIRYENEEAVDDSQLPKDRFSAERLKGVDSTLKIQPAELGDSAVYLCASSPLAGGGTDTQYFGPGTRLTVL.